A single sample gave rise to the 18 T cell receptor beta chains below, sequenced in a study of blood T cell repertoires in COVID-19. The method was immunoSEQ multiplex PCR; TCRdb's version includes in-frame clones alone and lacks a portion of them. The repertoire holds roughly 500,000 clones, with 88% as singletons. Sequencing input: PBMCs or T cells enriched from blood (not recorded which). These receptors were taken from a woman in her 40s who had recovered from COVID-19.

The V and J genes are TRBV3-1 (or the pseudogene TRBV3-2) and TRBJ2-5, with 13 bases fitting TRBD2. With V trimmed by 0 bases and J by 6 bases, 7 bases remained unmatched. The length of the CDR3 is 17 residues. CDR1 is LGHDT, CDR2 YNNKEL, per germline (reference sequence). As DNA, the CDR3 is TGTGCCAGCAGCCAAGATCAACCAGGGACTAGCGGGAAGACCCAGTACTTC. It encodes CASSQDQPGTSGKTQYF.

This clone appeared a few times. The chain carries TRBV5-8 and TRBJ1-1; D remains unclear. V was pared by 0 bases and J by 1 base, with 7 bases between. This CDR3 comprises 14 residues. Germline V gene data show CDR1 as SGHTS and CDR2 as YDEGEE. This CDR3 reads CASSLVHGNTEAFF. The CDR3 nucleotides are TGTGCCAGCAGCTTGGTTCACGGGAACACTGAAGCTTTCTTT.

The CDR3, as DNA: TGTGCCAGCAGTGTACACGAGGGCTCGACTGAAGCTTTCTTT. It yields the protein CASSVHEGSTEAFF. The chain links TRBV6-6 to TRBJ1-1; D is unclear. V was pared by 5 bases and J by 5 bases, with 15 bases between. From germline, CDR1 is MNHNY and CDR2 SVGAGI (reference sequence). The length of the CDR3 is 14 residues.

This chain links TRBV5-4 with TRBJ1-2, with D hard to call. Germline V gene sequence: CDR1 SGHNT, CDR2 YYREEE (reference sequence). Trimming left V 4 bases short and J 4 bases short, with 8 bases between. This CDR3 is built from 12 residues. CDR3 bases: TGTGCCAGCAGCCCTATTGGCTATGGCTACACCTTC. This codes for CASSPIGYGYTF.

The chain combines TRBV6-4 with TRBJ2-1, with TRBD2 matching 7 bases. The V gene's germline CDR1 is MRHNA and CDR2 SNTAGT. With 3 bases clipped from V and 1 base from J, the junction kept 12 bases outside the gene matches. CDR3 length: 18 residues. The CDR3, as DNA: TGTGCCAGCAGTGAATCCAGCGGGATGATGGGTTCCTACAATGAGCAGTTCTTC. Its translation is CASSESSGMMGSYNEQFF.

CDR3 nucleotide sequence: TGTGCCACCCGAGGGCGGAGGGACACTGAAGCTTTCTTT. Amino acid sequence: CATRGRRDTEAFF. V usage is TRBV10-3 and J usage is TRBJ1-1; D is unclear. Germline CDR1 is ENHRY and CDR2 is SYGVKD. V gave up 10 bases and J gave up 3 bases, with 15 bases separating them. The CDR3 is 13 residues long.

The rearrangement uses TRBV2 and TRBJ2-7; the match to TRBD1 covers 8 bases. This CDR3 is 14 amino acids long. V shed 7 bases, J shed 2 bases, and the junction held 7 bases outside the gene matches. Germline values: CDR1 SNHLY, CDR2 FYNNEI. The CDR3 DNA follows: TGTGCCAGCACCCTCGGACAGGGCCCCTACGAGCAGTACTTC. Its protein product is CASTLGQGPYEQYF.

The chain is built from TRBV23-1 and TRBJ2-3, with 10 bases fitting TRBD2. TRBV23-1 is an open reading frame whose function is uncertain. CDR3 length: 16 amino acids. Unmatched junction bases numbered 8, after V lost 3 bases and J lost 5 bases. CDR3 region: CASSHTSGMGIDTQYF. In nucleotides, the CDR3 is TGCGCCAGCAGTCATACTAGCGGGATGGGAATAGATACGCAGTATTTT.

The gene calls are TRBV4-3 and TRBJ1-1; 8 bases align to TRBD1. Per the germline V gene, CDR1 is LGHNA and CDR2 is YSLEER. The V gene end was trimmed by 6 bases and the J gene end by 6 bases; junction bases not matched to a gene: 18. This CDR3 contains 17 residues. The CDR3 loop reads CASSQTNTRAGGAEAFF. The CDR3 DNA is TGCGCCAGCAGTCAAACGAACACGAGGGCAGGGGGCGCTGAAGCTTTCTTT.

The V gene is TRBV4-3, the J gene TRBJ2-2; the match to TRBD2 covers 13 bases. Germline loops: CDR1 LGHNA, CDR2 YSLEER. With V trimmed by 4 bases and J by 1 base, 3 bases remained unmatched. CDR3 size: 17 residues. The CDR3 region has the DNA TGCGCCAGCAGCCGGGGACTAGCGGGACTGAACACCGGGGAGCTGTTTTTT. This sequence encodes CASSRGLAGLNTGELFF.

The V call is TRBV6-2 or TRBV6-3, the J call TRBJ2-1; TRBD2 might be the D (5 bases). The CDR3 is 16 residues long. Between the trimmed V and J ends, which lost 5 bases and 0 bases, there was a span of 14 bases. The V gene's germline CDR1 is MNHEY and CDR2 SVGEGT. CDR3 sequence (DNA): TGTGCCAGCAGTGCAACTATAGCGAGCTCCTACAATGAGCAGTTCTTC. The encoded protein is CASSATIASSYNEQFF.

V is TRBV7-8 and J is TRBJ2-3, with a possible D match to TRBD2 (5 bases). The CDR3 runs to 14 residues. V was clipped by 3 bases and J by 9 bases, with 16 bases between them. Germline-derived CDR1 and CDR2 are SGHVS and FQNEAQ. As DNA, the CDR3 is TGTGCCAGCAGCTTGTCGTCGGGATCAGGCACGCAGTATTTT. Its translation: CASSLSSGSGTQYF. Complete variable domain (other parts from reference TRBV7-8 and TRBJ2-3): GAGVSQSPRYKVAKRGQDVALRCDPISGHVSLFWYQQALGQGPEFLTYFQNEAQLDKSGLPSDRFFAERPEGSVSTLKIQRTQQEDSAVYLCASSLSSGSGTQYFGPGTRLTVL.

The CDR3 coding sequence is TGTGCCAGTAGTATGGGACAGGTCCGAGCTAACTATGGCTACACCTTC. This encodes CASSMGQVRANYGYTF. The genes are TRBV19 and TRBJ1-2, with TRBD1 matching over 8 bases. J was trimmed by 0 bases and V by 3 bases; bases with no gene match: 6. The V gene's germline CDR1 is LNHDA and CDR2 SQIVND (reference sequence). This CDR3 region has 16 residues. The full variable domain, its missing parts supplied by reference TRBV19 and TRBJ1-2, is DGGITQSPKYLFRKEGQNVTLSCEQNLNHDAMYWYRQDPGQGLRLIYYSQIVNDFQKGDIAEGYSVSREKKESFPLTVTSAQKNPTAFYLCASSMGQVRANYGYTFGSGTRLTVV.

The chain joins TRBV29-1 to TRBJ1-2; D gene uncertain. The CDR3 is 15 amino acids. CDR1 is SQVTM, CDR2 ANQGSEA, per germline. V was shortened by 3 bases and J by 0 bases, with 14 bases between the two germline ends. The CDR3 loop is CSVDPPRSPNYGYTF. The CDR3 DNA follows: TGCAGCGTTGACCCCCCTAGGTCCCCTAACTATGGCTACACCTTC.

This clone was seen once. The CDR3 DNA reads as TGTGCCAGTAGTTCCCCACTAGCGGGACTGTACGAGCAGTACTTC. This codes for CASSSPLAGLYEQYF. The chain links TRBV19 to TRBJ2-7; 10 bases align to TRBD2. The V gene's germline CDR1 is LNHDA and CDR2 SQIVND (reference sequence). V gave up 5 bases and J gave up 4 bases; unmatched junction bases: 8. The CDR3 is 15 residues long.

V and J are TRBV9 and TRBJ1-2; no clear D gene. V dropped 1 base and J dropped 6 bases, with 10 bases sitting between them. The CDR3 consists of 13 residues. Germline loops: CDR1 SGDLS, CDR2 YYNGEE. The CDR3 here is CASSVTSVDGYTF. CDR3 sequence (DNA): TGTGCCAGCAGCGTAACGTCAGTGGATGGCTACACCTTC.

V and J are TRBV27 and TRBJ1-1; 8 nucleotides agree with TRBD1. Per germline, CDR1 MNHEY and CDR2 SMNVEV (reference sequence). After removal of 1 base from V and 4 bases from J, the junction contained 5 bases not matched to a gene. The CDR3 is made up of 15 amino acids. For the CDR3, the DNA is TGTGCCAGCAGTTTATTCGGCAGGGGGCTCACTGAAGCTTTCTTT. Translated: CASSLFGRGLTEAFF.

This chain connects TRBV11-3 to TRBJ1-2, with D uncertain. The CDR3 spans 12 residues. Trimming cost V 2 bases and J 8 bases, with 9 bases left between them. From germline, CDR1 is SGHNT and CDR2 YENEEA. The DNA of the CDR3 is TGTGCCAGCAGCTTAACGGGGAACGGCTACACCTTC. Its translation is CASSLTGNGYTF.